Listed below are T cell receptor beta chains from one sample, sequenced in a study of blood T cell repertoires in COVID-19. The table came from immunoSEQ multiplex PCR; TCRdb's copy has only in-frame clones and leaves some out. The sample carries about 42,000 clones, 90% recorded once. The source material was peripheral blood. Every receptor here comes from a man in his forties or fifties with active COVID-19. Each CDR3 is given with its conserved first and last residue. A D gene is named only where the DNA matches it firmly. The size entry is marked missing in some rows and otherwise reads once, few, many or a size class.

abundance: once; d_gene: TRBD2; j_gene: TRBJ2-7; v_gene: TRBV6-5; CDR3nt: TGTGCCAGCAGAACCGCGACTAGCCGCTACGAGCAGTACTTC; CDR3aa: CASRTATSRYEQYF
abundance: -; d_gene: TRBD1; j_gene: TRBJ1-2; v_gene: TRBV11-2; CDR3nt: TGTGCCAGCAGCCCCCTAGTGTTAAGGGGGCGCATCTATGGCTACACCTTC; CDR3aa: CASSPLVLRGRIYGYTF
abundance: -; d_gene: TRBD1; j_gene: TRBJ1-6; v_gene: TRBV19; CDR3nt: TGTGCCAGTAGGACCGGGACAGCGATTTCACCCCTCCACTTT; CDR3aa: CASRTGTAISPLHF
abundance: -; d_gene: TRBD2; j_gene: TRBJ2-1; v_gene: TRBV18; CDR3nt: TGTGCCAGCTCACCACCGGCTAGCGGTGCCACCTACAATGAGCAGTTCTTC; CDR3aa: CASSPPASGATYNEQFF
abundance: -; d_gene: -; j_gene: TRBJ2-3; v_gene: TRBV30; CDR3nt: TGTGCCTGGAGTGTAGCAGGGGGGAGCACAGATACGCAGTATTTT; CDR3aa: CAWSVAGGSTDTQYF
abundance: -; d_gene: TRBD1; j_gene: TRBJ2-6; v_gene: TRBV4-3; CDR3nt: TGCGCCAGCAGCAGGGGGCCTGGGGCCAACGTCCTGACTTTC; CDR3aa: CASSRGPGANVLTF
abundance: -; d_gene: TRBD1; j_gene: TRBJ1-1; v_gene: TRBV6-5; CDR3nt: TGTGCCAGTAGTCCCGGGACAGGGGGAAGGACTGAAGCTTTCTTT; CDR3aa: CASSPGTGGRTEAFF
abundance: few; d_gene: -; j_gene: TRBJ1-3; v_gene: TRBV4-1; CDR3nt: TGCGCCAGCAGCCAACGGGACTGGACTGACTCTGGAAACACCATATATTTT; CDR3aa: CASSQRDWTDSGNTIYF
abundance: -; d_gene: -; j_gene: TRBJ1-1; v_gene: TRBV7-9; CDR3nt: TGTGCCAGCAGCTTAGCGTTGGTGGCCACTGAAGCTTTCTTT; CDR3aa: CASSLALVATEAFF
abundance: -; d_gene: TRBD2; j_gene: TRBJ2-1; v_gene: TRBV18; CDR3nt: TGTGCCAGCTCAAGGACTAGCGGGGGGGCCGATGAGCAGTTCTTC; CDR3aa: CASSRTSGGADEQFF
abundance: -; d_gene: TRBD2; j_gene: TRBJ2-3; v_gene: TRBV6-5; CDR3nt: TGTGCCAGCAGTTACCGGACTAGCGGGGGCACAGATACGCAGTATTTT; CDR3aa: CASSYRTSGGTDTQYF
abundance: medium-sized; d_gene: TRBD2; j_gene: TRBJ2-1; v_gene: TRBV6-5; CDR3nt: TGTGCCAGCAGCCCACTAGCGAATGAGCAGTTCTTC; CDR3aa: CASSPLANEQFF
abundance: -; d_gene: -; j_gene: TRBJ1-2; v_gene: TRBV14; CDR3nt: TGTGCCAGCAGCCAAAACAGGGTGAACTATGGCTACACCTTC; CDR3aa: CASSQNRVNYGYTF
abundance: -; d_gene: -; j_gene: TRBJ1-5; v_gene: TRBV5-4; CDR3nt: TGTGCCAGCAGCCGTGGCCTAGCGCAGCCCCAGCATTTT; CDR3aa: CASSRGLAQPQHF
abundance: -; d_gene: -; j_gene: TRBJ1-1; v_gene: TRBV30; CDR3nt: TGTGCCTGGAGTGTAGGTCGGGGAACTGAAGCTTTCTTT; CDR3aa: CAWSVGRGTEAFF
abundance: -; d_gene: -; j_gene: TRBJ2-1; v_gene: TRBV11-3; CDR3nt: TGTGCCAGCAGCCAAGAGGACAGCTCCAATGAGCAGTTCTTC; CDR3aa: CASSQEDSSNEQFF
abundance: -; d_gene: TRBD1; j_gene: TRBJ1-2; v_gene: TRBV6-5; CDR3nt: TGTGCCACCGGGCCGACAGGGTTTTCTGGCTACACCTTC; CDR3aa: CATGPTGFSGYTF
abundance: -; d_gene: -; j_gene: TRBJ2-5; v_gene: TRBV7-2; CDR3nt: TGTGCCAGCAGCCGGGGCGGGGTACAAGAGACCCAGTACTTC; CDR3aa: CASSRGGVQETQYF
abundance: -; d_gene: -; j_gene: TRBJ1-1; v_gene: TRBV5-6; CDR3nt: TGTGCCAGCAGCTTGGCCGCTGGTGTTGACGGGATGAACACTGAAGCTTTCTTT; CDR3aa: CASSLAAGVDGMNTEAFF
abundance: -; d_gene: TRBD2; j_gene: TRBJ2-3; v_gene: TRBV3-1/TRBV3-2; CDR3nt: TGTGCCAGCAGCCTTCGGGGGGGCGGTCCAGATACGCAGTATTTT; CDR3aa: CASSLRGGGPDTQYF
abundance: -; d_gene: -; j_gene: TRBJ1-1; v_gene: TRBV5-4; CDR3nt: TGTGCCAGCAGCCCGGTGGAGGTCACTGAAGCTTTCTTT; CDR3aa: CASSPVEVTEAFF
abundance: -; d_gene: -; j_gene: TRBJ1-2; v_gene: TRBV9; CDR3nt: TGTGCCAGCAGCGCCTTAAACTATGGCTACACCTTC; CDR3aa: CASSALNYGYTF